This T cell receptor (beta chain) was retrieved from a study of early T cells in non-severe SARS-CoV-2 infection. Study-level background: Bulk RNA taken from unsorted whole blood was sequenced, leaving chains unpaired.

Study-wide results and limits: CD4 and private specificities were missed by VDJdb matching, which favored anti-spike CD8 responses.

Unique molecular identifiers were attached to individual cDNA molecules. One entry per CDR3 protein, called by TCRdb with MiXCR from the 5' RACE reads. The data contain approximately 47,000 distinct CDR3 sequences, roughly a tenth of them singletons. V trimming: 4 bases; J trimming: 4 bases; junction bases outside the gene matches: 5. This CDR3 contains 14 residues. CDR1 is MNHEY, CDR2 SMNVEV, per germline (reference sequence). This clonotype was counted between two and nine times. As yet, its antigen is unknown. This TCR was sampled from an adult who was a healthcare worker with PCR-confirmed SARS-CoV-2 infection or an uninfected control (not recorded which). The input for sequencing was whole blood, taken at baseline. The chain carries TRBV27 and TRBJ2-7; 9 bases are a match to TRBD1. The CDR3 DNA follows: TGTGCCAGCAGTTCCCGGGACAGGGTGTACGAGCAGTACTTC. Protein: CASSSRDRVYEQYF.